The next 16 T cell receptor beta chains were all read from a single sample in a study of blood T cell repertoires in COVID-19. The data were produced by immunoSEQ multiplex PCR, yet TCRdb's version contains in-frame clones alone and is incomplete. Here the sample spans about 150,000 clones, approximately 87% being singletons. The material sequenced was peripheral blood. All receptors come from a woman aged 70-85 years with acute or convalescent COVID-19.

This chain uses TRBV7-8 with TRBJ2-7; 8 bases line up with TRBD1. CDR3 size: 17 residues. Per germline, CDR1 SGHVS and CDR2 FQNEAQ. V was clipped by 5 bases and J by 1 base; unmatched bases: 13. The CDR3 protein is CASSKPPWTGKSYEQYF. The CDR3 DNA follows: TGTGCCAGCAGCAAACCGCCATGGACAGGGAAGTCCTACGAGCAGTACTTC.

The V gene is TRBV7-9, the J gene TRBJ1-2, with 12 nucleotides matching TRBD1. CDR1 is SEHNR and CDR2 is FQNEAQ in the germline V gene (reference sequence). The CDR3 totals 14 residues. Trimming cost V 6 bases and J 6 bases; bases outside gene matches: 5. CDR3 residues: CASSKGQGADGYTF. The CDR3, as DNA: TGTGCCAGCAGTAAGGGACAGGGGGCGGATGGCTACACCTTC.

This chain links TRBV2 with TRBJ1-1; the match to TRBD1 covers 8 bases. Germline values: CDR1 SNHLY, CDR2 FYNNEI. The ends lost 8 bases at V and 1 base at J; junction bases unmatched: 12. The length of the CDR3 is 16 residues. CDR3: CASAHGRGQGNTEAFF. As DNA, the CDR3 is TGTGCCAGCGCACATGGCAGGGGGCAGGGGAACACTGAAGCTTTCTTT.

V usage is TRBV5-3 and J usage is TRBJ1-3, with a tentative D call TRBD1 (6 bases). TRBV5-3 is identified as an open reading frame with a role that is uncertain. This CDR3 contains 16 residues. Deletions cut 2 bases from V and 5 bases from J, with 17 bases between. The CDR3 DNA sequence: TGTGCCAGAAGCTTAAGACAGGTCCACTTCAGAAACACCATATATTTT. This sequence encodes CARSLRQVHFRNTIYF.

The J gene is TRBJ2-5, the V gene TRBV2, with TRBD2 identical over 7 bases. The germline CDR1 and CDR2 sequences are SNHLY and FYNNEI. The CDR3 consists of 13 residues. V trimming: 5 bases; J trimming: 3 bases; junction bases outside the gene matches: 3. CDR3 bases: TGTGCCAGCAGTTATGGGACTAAAGAGACCCAGTACTTC. Protein sequence: CASSYGTKETQYF.

The gene calls are TRBV7-2 and TRBJ1-5; 7 positions agree with TRBD1. V dropped 4 bases and J dropped 7; count of bases not matched to a gene: 4. This CDR3 contains 13 residues. Per germline, CDR1 SGHTA and CDR2 FQGNSA. The CDR3, as DNA: TGTGCCAGCAGCTCTGACAGGGTCCAGCCCCAGCATTTT. This codes for CASSSDRVQPQHF.

This chain joins TRBV6-2 or TRBV6-3 and TRBJ1-2; D gene unclear. V shed 3 bases and J shed 8 bases, with 7 bases lying between them. Germline V CDR1 and CDR2: MNHEY, SVGEGT. The CDR3 sequence is 11 residues long. The CDR3 nucleotides are TGTGCCAGCAGTTATCGGGTCGGCTACACCTTC. Amino acid sequence: CASSYRVGYTF.

The V and J genes are TRBV15 and TRBJ1-1; possible D gene TRBD1, 5 bases. Trimming pared 5 bases from V and 5 bases from J, leaving 15 bases between. Germline V gene data show CDR1 as LNHNV and CDR2 as YYDKDF (reference sequence). The CDR3 extends over 14 amino acids. DNA for the CDR3: TGTGCCACCAGCCCCCCCCGGCGGGGGACTGAAGCTTTCTTT. It translates to CATSPPRRGTEAFF.

This chain joins TRBV27 and TRBJ1-1; 7 bases are shared with TRBD1. The CDR3 contains 12 residues. Germline V gives CDR1 MNHEY, CDR2 SMNVEV (reference sequence). V dropped 4 bases and J dropped 4; count of bases not matched to a gene: 0. The DNA for the CDR3 is TGTGCCAGCAGTTCAGGGGGCACTGAAGCTTTCTTT. Translation: CASSSGGTEAFF.

V gene TRBV15 combines with J gene TRBJ2-1; TRBD2 agrees at 8 bases. The V and J ends lost 5 bases and 5 bases, in that order; junction bases with no gene match: 5. CDR3 length: 14 residues. Germline V lookup: CDR1 LNHNV, CDR2 YYDKDF (reference sequence). The CDR3 sequence: CATSRVAGNNEQFF. DNA for the CDR3: TGTGCCACCAGCCGAGTAGCGGGGAACAATGAGCAGTTCTTC.

The chain recombines TRBV9 with TRBJ2-2; 10 nucleotides align to TRBD2. After removal of 3 bases from V and 6 bases from J, the junction contained 8 bases not matched to a gene. The germline CDR1 and CDR2 sequences are SGDLS and YYNGEE. The CDR3 sequence is 16 residues long. In DNA form, the CDR3 reads TGTGCCAGCAGCGAGACCCTAGCGGGGGTTGCCGGGGAGCTGTTTTTT. It yields the protein CASSETLAGVAGELFF.

This chain joins TRBV28 and TRBJ1-5, with unresolved D. V gave up 2 bases and J gave up 7 bases, with 15 bases separating them. The CDR3 covers 15 residues. The germline V gene encodes CDR1 MDHEN and CDR2 SYDVKM. The CDR3 protein is CASSLEGAKRQPQHF. DNA of the CDR3: TGTGCCAGCAGTTTAGAGGGCGCGAAAAGACAGCCCCAGCATTTT.

The V call is TRBV4-3, the J call TRBJ1-3, with a tentative D call TRBD1 (6 bases). This CDR3 comprises 16 residues. Germline assignment: CDR1 LGHNA and CDR2 YSLEER. V lost 0 bases, J lost 4 bases, and 13 bases lay in between. The CDR3 loop reads CASSQDSGTWGNTIYF. CDR3 DNA sequence: TGCGCCAGCAGCCAAGATTCAGGGACATGGGGAAACACCATATATTTT.

The chain joins TRBV7-2 to TRBJ1-6; 11 nucleotides align to TRBD1. From germline, CDR1 is SGHTA and CDR2 FQGNSA. J was trimmed by 7 bases and V by 5 bases; bases with no gene match: 4. The CDR3 has 15 amino acids. The CDR3 region is CASSPGDRGNSPLHF. The CDR3 DNA sequence: TGTGCCAGCAGCCCAGGGGACAGGGGGAATTCACCCCTCCACTTT.

The V and J genes are TRBV19 and TRBJ1-5; TRBD1 might be the D (5 bases). V was clipped by 6 bases and J by 3 bases, with 15 bases between them. Germline lookup yields CDR1 LNHDA and CDR2 SQIVND (reference sequence). This CDR3 is built from 15 residues. The DNA of the CDR3 is TGTGCCAGTAGCAAAATACAGGTTACCAATCAGCCCCAGCATTTT. It encodes CASSKIQVTNQPQHF.

The chain employs TRBV7-2 and TRBJ2-7; D may be TRBD1 (5 bases). Deletions cut 1 base from V and 2 bases from J, with 9 bases between. Germline V gene lookup returns CDR1 SGHTA and CDR2 FQGNSA. The CDR3 length is 14 residues. The CDR3 DNA follows: TGTGCCAGCAGCTTAGATCCAGGGCCCTACGAGCAGTACTTC. This sequence encodes CASSLDPGPYEQYF.